Presented here are 8 T cell receptor beta chains from one specimen sequenced in a study of blood T cell repertoires in COVID-19. Method: immunoSEQ multiplex PCR; TCRdb's copy keeps in-frame clones and lacks some. The table includes roughly 350,000 clones, 70% to 90% detected once. The sample comprised peripheral blood. These receptors were taken from a woman between 45 and 65 years old with active or convalescent COVID-19.

V and J are TRBV9 and TRBJ2-1; weak D call: TRBD1 (6 bases). This CDR3 contains 16 residues. V dropped 4 bases and J dropped 0 bases, with 14 bases sitting between them. CDR1 and CDR2 from the germline V gene are SGDLS and YYNGEE. The CDR3 loop reads CASSPHLDSSYNEQFF. The CDR3 nucleotides are TGTGCCAGCAGCCCCCACTTGGACAGCTCCTACAATGAGCAGTTCTTC.

This sequence joins TRBV14 and TRBJ2-7; a weak D match, TRBD2 (6 bases). The CDR3 consists of 15 residues. Trimming left V 1 base short and J 3 bases short, with 13 bases between. CDR1 and CDR2 from the germline V gene are SGHDN and FVKESK. CDR3 in DNA: TGTGCCAGCAGCCAAGGCCGGCGGGGATACTACGAGCAGTACTTC. It codes for CASSQGRRGYYEQYF. Full variable domain (remainder filled in from reference TRBV14 and TRBJ2-7): EAGVTQFPSHSVIEKGQTVTLRCDPISGHDNLYWYRRVMGKEIKFLLHFVKESKQDESGMPNNRFLAERTGGTYSTLKVQPAELEDSGVYFCASSQGRRGYYEQYFGPGTRLTVT.

The chain carries TRBV7-9 and TRBJ1-2, with TRBD1 as a possible D gene (5 bases). With 3 bases removed from V and 8 bases from J, the gap between germline ends came to 13 bases. The CDR3 spans 13 residues. Looked up from germline, CDR1 is SEHNR and CDR2 is FQNEAQ (reference sequence). The CDR3 here is CASSFLSGGGYTF. CDR3 coding DNA: TGTGCCAGCAGCTTTCTTTCGGGGGGAGGCTACACCTTC.

V is TRBV7-9 and J is TRBJ1-2; weak D call: TRBD1 (5 bases). V was shortened by 1 base and J by 6 bases, with 12 bases between the two germline ends. Germline V lookup: CDR1 SEHNR, CDR2 FQNEAQ (reference sequence). The CDR3 is 14 amino acids. CDR3 sequence (DNA): TGTGCCAGCAGCTTAGGTCAGGGAGGAGATGGCTACACCTTC. The encoded protein is CASSLGQGGDGYTF.

The chain employs TRBV28 and TRBJ1-2; no firm D call. Germline V CDR1 and CDR2: MDHEN, SYDVKM. The CDR3 length is 11 residues. V was trimmed by 8 bases and J by 4 bases, leaving 8 bases between them. As DNA, the CDR3 is TGTGCCAGCGAGGCACTCTATGGCTACACCTTC. This codes for CASEALYGYTF.

The CDR3 spells CSASGTGWDLTDTQYF. CDR3 DNA sequence: TGCAGTGCTAGTGGGACAGGGTGGGACCTCACAGATACGCAGTATTTT. J is TRBJ2-3 and V is TRBV20-1; 9 nucleotides line up with TRBD1. The V gene end was trimmed by 3 bases and the J gene end by 2 bases; junction bases not matched to a gene: 9. Germline CDR1 is DFQATT and CDR2 is SNEGSKA (reference sequence). The CDR3 extends over 16 amino acids.

The table lists this clone with a few counts. This sequence joins TRBV27 and TRBJ1-5, with D possibly TRBD1 on 6 matching bases. Germline V gene lookup returns CDR1 MNHEY and CDR2 SMNVEV (reference sequence). The V end lost 0 bases, the J end lost 5 bases, and 8 bases lay between the germline ends. The CDR3 covers 14 residues. CDR3 nucleotides: TGTGCCAGCAGTTTATCAGGGGGGGATCAGCCCCAGCATTTT. It codes for CASSLSGGDQPQHF.

This rearrangement joins TRBV6-4 to TRBJ2-1, with 10 bases matching TRBD2. V was pared by 4 bases and J by 8 bases, with 11 bases of the junction left unmatched. The CDR3 is made up of 16 amino acids. Germline V gene lookup returns CDR1 MRHNA and CDR2 SNTAGT. CDR3 protein: CASSGGMSGGADEQFF. The CDR3 DNA follows: TGTGCCAGCAGTGGGGGCATGAGCGGGGGGGCCGATGAGCAGTTCTTC.